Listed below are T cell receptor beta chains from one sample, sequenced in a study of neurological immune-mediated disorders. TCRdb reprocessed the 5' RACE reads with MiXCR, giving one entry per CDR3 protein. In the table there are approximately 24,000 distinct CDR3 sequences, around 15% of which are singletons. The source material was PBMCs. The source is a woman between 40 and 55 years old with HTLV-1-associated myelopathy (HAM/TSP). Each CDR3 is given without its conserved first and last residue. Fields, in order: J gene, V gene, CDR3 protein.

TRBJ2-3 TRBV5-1 ASSLEWGWGAATDTQY
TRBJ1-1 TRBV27 ASSPGQSRVNTEAF
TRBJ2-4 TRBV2 ASSERVLKNIQY
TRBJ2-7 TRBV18 ASSPRHNEQY
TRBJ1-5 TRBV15 ATSRWTGEVQPQH
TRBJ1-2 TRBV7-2 ASSWFGGGYT
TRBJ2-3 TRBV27 ASRRATGQGTDTQY
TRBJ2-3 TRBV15 ATSRDAPDTQY
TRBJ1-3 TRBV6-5 ASSSTGGINTIY
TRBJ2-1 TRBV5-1 ASSLGTGNNEQF
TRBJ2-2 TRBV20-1 SARRRGTTWELS
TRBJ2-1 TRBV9 ASSRLELNEQF
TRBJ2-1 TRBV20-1 SARPASGGSYNEQF
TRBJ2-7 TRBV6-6 ASSYVDEQY
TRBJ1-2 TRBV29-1 SVRRVETLYGYT
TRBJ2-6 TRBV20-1 SARGFGTVSGANVLT
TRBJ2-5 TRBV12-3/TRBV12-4 ASSPLPGTPQY
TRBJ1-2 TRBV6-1 ASSAGVRYGYT
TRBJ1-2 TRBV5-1 ASAAGIDGYT
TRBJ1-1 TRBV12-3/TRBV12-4 ASSHGGGEAF
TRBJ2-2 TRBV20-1 SAMQAGPSRELF
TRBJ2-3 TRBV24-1 ATSRRVSGTDTQY
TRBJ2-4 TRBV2 ASSVPSGVAKNIQY
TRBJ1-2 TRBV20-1 SARDLVVGSPDGYT
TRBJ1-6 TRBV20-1 SASGEGNSPLH
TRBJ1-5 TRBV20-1 SLYGASLNQPQH
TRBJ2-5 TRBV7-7 ASSLSVGRGETQY
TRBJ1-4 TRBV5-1 ASSLPGTGLELF
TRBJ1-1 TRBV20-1 SAKGQDYMNTEAF
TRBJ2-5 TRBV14 ASSQARETQY
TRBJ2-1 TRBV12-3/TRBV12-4 ASSLFWRGDESQF
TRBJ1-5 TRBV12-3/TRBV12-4 ASSLTGDQPQH
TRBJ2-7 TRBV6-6 ASSHVGGGYEQY
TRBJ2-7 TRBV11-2 ASSLFLREQY
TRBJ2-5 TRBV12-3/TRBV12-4 ASTLAGQETQY
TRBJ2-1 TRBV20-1 SASLLALNEQF
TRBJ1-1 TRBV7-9 ASSLGQGETEAF
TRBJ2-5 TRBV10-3 AISESWEETQY
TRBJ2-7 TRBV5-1 ASSLAATTYEQY
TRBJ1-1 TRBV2 ASSEAGRGGEAF
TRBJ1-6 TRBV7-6 ASSFRDRNNSPLH
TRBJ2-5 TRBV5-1 ASSVEGRGETQY
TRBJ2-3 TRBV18 ATGGGQGTEDTQY
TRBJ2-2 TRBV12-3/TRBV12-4 ASRTRGELF
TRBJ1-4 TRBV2 ASRESNEKLF
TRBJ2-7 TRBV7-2 ASSSGLAGVSEQY
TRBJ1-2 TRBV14 ASSLSLAAKNYGYT
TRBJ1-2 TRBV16 ASSQSQGVLYGYT
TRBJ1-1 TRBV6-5 ASSPLGTEAF
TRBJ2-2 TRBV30 AWSRLYTGELF
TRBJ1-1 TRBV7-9 ASSRGQGDTEAF